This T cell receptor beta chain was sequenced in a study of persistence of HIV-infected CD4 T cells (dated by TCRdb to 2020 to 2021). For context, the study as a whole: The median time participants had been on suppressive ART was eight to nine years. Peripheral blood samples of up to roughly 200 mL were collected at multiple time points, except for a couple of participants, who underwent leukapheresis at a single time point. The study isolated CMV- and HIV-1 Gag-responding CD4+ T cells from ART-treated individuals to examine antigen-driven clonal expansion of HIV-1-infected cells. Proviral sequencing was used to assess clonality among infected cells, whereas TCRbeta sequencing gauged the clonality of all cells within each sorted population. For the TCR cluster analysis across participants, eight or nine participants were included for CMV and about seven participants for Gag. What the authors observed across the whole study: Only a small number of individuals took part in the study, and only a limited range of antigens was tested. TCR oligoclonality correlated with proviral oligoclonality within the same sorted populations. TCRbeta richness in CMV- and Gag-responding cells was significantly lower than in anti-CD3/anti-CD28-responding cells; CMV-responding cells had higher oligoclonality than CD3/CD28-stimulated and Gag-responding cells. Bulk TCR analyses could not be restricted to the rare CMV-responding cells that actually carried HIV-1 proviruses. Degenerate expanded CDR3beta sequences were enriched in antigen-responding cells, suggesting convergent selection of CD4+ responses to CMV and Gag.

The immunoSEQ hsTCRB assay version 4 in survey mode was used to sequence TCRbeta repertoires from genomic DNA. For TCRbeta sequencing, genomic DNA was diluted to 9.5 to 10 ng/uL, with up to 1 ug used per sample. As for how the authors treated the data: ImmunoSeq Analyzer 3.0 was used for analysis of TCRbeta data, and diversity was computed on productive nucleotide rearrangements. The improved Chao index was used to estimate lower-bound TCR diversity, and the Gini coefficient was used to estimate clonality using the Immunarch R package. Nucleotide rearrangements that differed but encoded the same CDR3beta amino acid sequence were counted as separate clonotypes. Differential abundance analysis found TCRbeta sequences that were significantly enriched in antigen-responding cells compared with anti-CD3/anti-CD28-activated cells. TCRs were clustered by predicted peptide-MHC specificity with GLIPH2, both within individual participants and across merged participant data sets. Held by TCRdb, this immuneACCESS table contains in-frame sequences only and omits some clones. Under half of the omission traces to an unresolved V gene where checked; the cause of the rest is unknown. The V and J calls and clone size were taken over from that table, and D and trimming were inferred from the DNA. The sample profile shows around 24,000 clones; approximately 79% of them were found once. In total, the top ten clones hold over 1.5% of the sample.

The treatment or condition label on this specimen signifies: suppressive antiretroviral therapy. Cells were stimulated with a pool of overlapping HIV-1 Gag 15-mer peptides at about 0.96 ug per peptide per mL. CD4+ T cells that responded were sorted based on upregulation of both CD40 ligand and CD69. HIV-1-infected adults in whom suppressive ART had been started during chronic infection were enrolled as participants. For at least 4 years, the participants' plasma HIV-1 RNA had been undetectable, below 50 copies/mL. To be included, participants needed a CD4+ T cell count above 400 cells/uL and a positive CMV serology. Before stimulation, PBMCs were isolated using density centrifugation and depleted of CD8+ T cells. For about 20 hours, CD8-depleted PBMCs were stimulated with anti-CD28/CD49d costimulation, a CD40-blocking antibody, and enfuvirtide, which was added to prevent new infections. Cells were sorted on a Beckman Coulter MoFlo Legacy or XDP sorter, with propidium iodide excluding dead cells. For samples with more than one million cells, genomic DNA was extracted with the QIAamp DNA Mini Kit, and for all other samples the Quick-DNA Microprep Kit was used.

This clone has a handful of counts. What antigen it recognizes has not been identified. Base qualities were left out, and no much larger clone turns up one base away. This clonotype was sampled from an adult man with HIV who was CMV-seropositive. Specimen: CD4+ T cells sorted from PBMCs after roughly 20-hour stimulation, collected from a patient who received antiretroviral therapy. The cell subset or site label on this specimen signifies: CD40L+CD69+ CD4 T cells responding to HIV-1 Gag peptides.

Read as DNA, the sequence is TGTGCCAGCAGTTACGGCAGGGCAGATACGCAGTATTTT. It translates to CASSYGRADTQYF. The rearrangement joined TRBV6-5 to TRBJ2-3; matching of 5 bases hints at TRBD1 as the D gene. A distance of 7 bases separates the germline ends of V and J, which lose 2 bases and 4 bases respectively. CDR1 and CDR2, looked up from the germline V gene, are MNHEY and SVGAGI. The CDR3 starts with the cysteine, ends with the phenylalanine, and has 13 residues. Just the 39-base CDR3 DNA is kept, in frame starting at base 1.